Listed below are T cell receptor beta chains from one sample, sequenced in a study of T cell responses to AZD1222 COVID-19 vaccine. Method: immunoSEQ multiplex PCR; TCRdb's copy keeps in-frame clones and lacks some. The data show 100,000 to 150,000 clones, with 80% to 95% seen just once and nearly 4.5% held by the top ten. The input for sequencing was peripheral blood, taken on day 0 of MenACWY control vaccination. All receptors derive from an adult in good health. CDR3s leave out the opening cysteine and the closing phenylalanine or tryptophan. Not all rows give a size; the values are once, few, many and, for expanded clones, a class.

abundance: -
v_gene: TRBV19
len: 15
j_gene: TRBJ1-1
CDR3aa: ASSDPGQGAANTEAF

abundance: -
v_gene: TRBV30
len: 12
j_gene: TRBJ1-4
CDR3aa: AWTGRGPNEKLF

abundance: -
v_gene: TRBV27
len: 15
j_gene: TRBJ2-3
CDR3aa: ASSLQQLAVDFDTQY

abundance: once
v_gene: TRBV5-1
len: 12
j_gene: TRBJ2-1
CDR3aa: ASSLGQNNNEQF

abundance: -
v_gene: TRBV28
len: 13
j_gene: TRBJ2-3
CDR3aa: ASSRDSASTDTQY

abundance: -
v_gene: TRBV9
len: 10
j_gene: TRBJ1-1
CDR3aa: ASSATDREAF

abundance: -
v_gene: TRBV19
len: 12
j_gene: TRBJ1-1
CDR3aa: ASTNTGGIPEAF

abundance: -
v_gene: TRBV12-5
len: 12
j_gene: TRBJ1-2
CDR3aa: ASGLVRQAYGYT

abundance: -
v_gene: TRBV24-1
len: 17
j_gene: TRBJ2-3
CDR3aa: ATSVPPSSGRQSTDTQY

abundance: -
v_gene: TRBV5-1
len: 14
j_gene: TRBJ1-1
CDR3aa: ASSFRDSNMNTEAF

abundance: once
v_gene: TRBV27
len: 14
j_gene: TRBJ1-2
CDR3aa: ASSPLNPTGRYGYT

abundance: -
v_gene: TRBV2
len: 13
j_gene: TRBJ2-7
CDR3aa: ASSEEGLDSYEQY

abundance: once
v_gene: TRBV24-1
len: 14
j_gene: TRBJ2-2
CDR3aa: ATSESGLAGTGELF